The 27 T cell receptor beta chains reported below all come from one sample, sequenced in a study of OX40 agonist ivuxolimab in advanced cancers. Method: immunoSEQ multiplex PCR; TCRdb's copy keeps in-frame clones and lacks some. This sample has tens of thousands of clones, with 80% to 85% found just once. Material: CD4+ or CD8+ T cells sorted from blood, obtained in a trial of the OX40 agonist ivuxolimab. These receptors originate from an adult with an advanced solid tumor such as melanoma, head and neck, liver or kidney cancer.

This clone has more than one count but fewer than ten. The chain is built from TRBV2 and TRBJ1-6; TRBD1 might be the D (5 bases). CDR1 is SNHLY, CDR2 FYNNEI, per germline. Trimming stripped 8 bases from V and 9 bases from J, with 14 bases between. The CDR3 is 13 amino acids. This chain's CDR3 is CASLGRGSSPLHF. CDR3 sequence (DNA): TGTGCCAGCCTGGGGAGGGGTTCTTCACCCCTCCACTTT.

This clone has just one count. The chain carries TRBV6-4 and TRBJ1-1; 7 nucleotides align to TRBD1. V lost 5 bases to trimming and J lost 0 bases; unmatched junction nucleotides: 3. The germline V gene encodes CDR1 MRHNA and CDR2 SNTAGT. This CDR3 comprises 14 residues. The CDR3 region has the DNA TGTGCCAGCAGTAGGGACAGTCTGAACACTGAAGCTTTCTTT. Amino acids: CASSRDSLNTEAFF.

The CDR3 region is CASSEYFPRDGTNEKLFF. The CDR3 DNA reads TGTGCCAGCAGTGAATATTTTCCGAGAGACGGAACTAATGAAAAACTGTTTTTT. V is TRBV25-1 and J is TRBJ1-4; D uncertain. The CDR3 spans 18 residues. CDR1 MGHDK and CDR2 SYGVNS come from the germline V gene. V shed 0 bases and J shed 1 base, with 15 bases lying between them.

The rearrangement uses TRBV9 and TRBJ2-7; D is tentatively TRBD1 or TRBD2 (5 bases each). Trimming pared 0 bases from V and 3 bases from J, leaving 13 bases between. CDR3 length equals 15 residues. Germline assignment: CDR1 SGDLS and CDR2 YYNGEE. The CDR3 protein is CASSVGDGRFYEQYF. CDR3 sequence (DNA): TGTGCCAGCAGCGTAGGGGACGGCCGCTTCTACGAGCAGTACTTC.

The rearrangement joins TRBV29-1 to TRBJ1-1; D gene uncertain. The germline V and J ends were trimmed by 2 bases and 4 bases, with 5 bases remaining between them. CDR3 length equals 11 residues. Per the germline V gene, CDR1 is SQVTM and CDR2 is ANQGSEA. This chain's CDR3 is CSVELGTEAFF. In DNA form, the CDR3 reads TGCAGCGTTGAATTAGGCACTGAAGCTTTCTTT.

The genes are TRBV5-4 and TRBJ1-6, with D possibly matching TRBD1 (6 bases). Germline V lookup: CDR1 SGHNT, CDR2 YYREEE (reference sequence). The CDR3 is made up of 15 amino acids. Trimming cost V 0 bases and J 7 bases, with 11 bases left between them. The CDR3 sequence is CASSLGAGENSPLHF. The CDR3 DNA is TGTGCCAGCAGCTTGGGGGCAGGGGAAAATTCACCCCTCCACTTT. Based on the CDR3 plus reference TRBV5-4 and TRBJ1-6, the full variable domain is ETGVTQSPTHLIKTRGQQVTLRCSSQSGHNTVSWYQQALGQGPQFIFQYYREEENGRGNFPPRFSGLQFPNYSSELNVNALELDDSALYLCASSLGAGENSPLHFGNGTRLTVT.

The chain has TRBV27 and TRBJ2-1, with 12 bases fitting TRBD1. The V gene end was trimmed by 3 bases and the J gene end by 2 bases; junction bases not matched to a gene: 14. The length of the CDR3 is 20 residues. Germline lookup yields CDR1 MNHEY and CDR2 SMNVEV (reference sequence). CDR3 sequence (DNA): TGTGCCAGCAGTTTTCCCCACCCCGGGACAGGGGGCTCTACCTACAATGAGCAGTTCTTC. It is translated as CASSFPHPGTGGSTYNEQFF.

This sequence joins TRBV21-1 and TRBJ2-1; the DNA was not used to check the table's D call, TRBD1. TRBV21-1 is a pseudogene segment. The CDR3 has 19 amino acids. The DNA for the CDR3 is TGTGCCAGCAGCAAAGGCAGGGGACCACCGTCCTACGACTACAATGAGCAGTTCTTC. Translating it yields CASSKGRGPPSYDYNEQFF.

The gene calls are TRBV10-3 and TRBJ2-5, with D maybe TRBD1 (6 bases). Germline lookup yields CDR1 ENHRY and CDR2 SYGVKD. V lost 0 bases and J 1 base, leaving 12 bases between the germline ends. The length of the CDR3 is 16 residues. This CDR3 reads CAISESRQGTQETQYF. CDR3 DNA: TGTGCCATCAGTGAGTCGAGGCAGGGGACCCAAGAGACCCAGTACTTC.

V is TRBV27 and J is TRBJ2-7, with a weak D call TRBD1 (5 bases). The CDR3 length is 14 residues. V was cut by 3 bases and J by 3 bases, with 12 bases left in between. From germline, CDR1 is MNHEY and CDR2 SMNVEV (reference sequence). The CDR3 sequence: CASSLQGANYEQYF. In DNA, the CDR3 is TGTGCCAGCAGTTTGCAGGGCGCGAACTACGAGCAGTACTTC.

This clone was counted between two and nine times. V is TRBV19 and J is TRBJ2-7, with D perhaps matching TRBD2 (6 bases). This CDR3 is built from 13 residues. The V end was cut by 5 bases, the J end by 3 bases, with 11 bases between. Germline V lookup: CDR1 LNHDA, CDR2 SQIVND (reference sequence). The CDR3 loop reads CASSAEGSYEQYF. CDR3 in DNA: TGTGCCAGTAGTGCGGAGGGTAGCTACGAGCAGTACTTC.

The CDR3 region is CASSSQRGEHRAPYNEQFF. The CDR3 nucleotides are TGTGCCAGCAGCTCGCAAAGGGGAGAACACAGGGCCCCCTACAATGAGCAGTTCTTC. The chain links TRBV7-9 to TRBJ2-1; TRBD1 might be the D (6 bases). The CDR3 totals 19 residues. V lost 4 bases and J lost 2, with 24 bases in between. Per the germline V gene, CDR1 is SEHNR and CDR2 is FQNEAQ (reference sequence). Variable domain in full (rest from reference TRBV7-9 and TRBJ2-1): DTGVSQNPRHKITKRGQNVTFRCDPISEHNRLYWYRQTLGQGPEFLTYFQNEAQLEKSRLLSDRFSAERPKGSFSTLEIQRTEQGDSAMYLCASSSQRGEHRAPYNEQFFGPGTRLTVL.

The rearrangement links TRBV15 to TRBJ1-5; unclear D gene. Looked up from germline, CDR1 is LNHNV and CDR2 is YYDKDF (reference sequence). The CDR3 has 13 amino acids. V lost 5 bases and J lost 4, with 9 bases in between. DNA of the CDR3: TGTGCCACCAGCTGGACCGAGAATCAGCCCCAGCATTTT. Amino acids: CATSWTENQPQHF.

The V and J genes are TRBV30 and TRBJ2-7; 7 positions agree with TRBD2. J gave up 0 bases and V 5 bases, and 4 bases lay outside the gene matches. CDR1 and CDR2 from the germline V gene are GTSNPN and SVGIG (reference sequence). The CDR3 length is 13 residues. The CDR3 sequence: CAWSGTISYEQYF. The CDR3 coding sequence is TGTGCCTGGTCCGGGACTATCTCCTACGAGCAGTACTTC.

The chain combines TRBV6-1 with TRBJ1-4, with D unclear. Germline V gives CDR1 MNHNS, CDR2 SASEGT. V lost 5 bases to trimming and J lost 7 bases, with 8 bases between them. The CDR3 runs 12 residues. In DNA, the CDR3 is TGTGCCAGCAGTTATTCGGGTGAAAAACTGTTTTTT. Encoded protein: CASSYSGEKLFF.

The chain recombines TRBV9 with TRBJ2-7; TRBD1 aligns across 7 bases. Germline V lookup: CDR1 SGDLS, CDR2 YYNGEE. This CDR3 contains 14 residues. V shed 3 bases, J shed 0 bases, and the junction held 3 bases outside the gene matches. CDR3 nucleotides: TGTGCCAGCAGCGAGGGACAGAGCTCCTACGAGCAGTACTTC. It yields the protein CASSEGQSSYEQYF.

This rearrangement joins TRBV29-1 to TRBJ2-2; TRBD2 is a possible D gene (5 bases). The CDR3 is made up of 12 amino acids. V was pared by 3 bases and J by 8 bases, with 10 bases between. The V gene's germline CDR1 is SQVTM and CDR2 ANQGSEA. The CDR3 sequence is CSVEGVKGELFF. The CDR3 DNA is TGCAGCGTTGAGGGAGTAAAAGGGGAGCTGTTTTTT.

This clone was observed a single time. The chain links TRBV4-1 to TRBJ2-7, with 9 positions matching TRBD1. This CDR3 region has 15 residues. CDR1 and CDR2 from the germline V gene are MGHRA and YSYEKL. The trim removed 5 bases at V and 6 bases at J, leaving 11 bases unmatched. The chain's CDR3 is CASSSWGDRDLEQYF. The DNA for the CDR3 is TGCGCCAGCAGCTCGTGGGGGGACAGGGATCTCGAGCAGTACTTC.

The rearrangement links TRBV9 to TRBJ1-1, with 9 bases that match TRBD1. Trimming took 3 bases from V and 5 from J; bases not matched to a gene: 5. Looked up from germline, CDR1 is SGDLS and CDR2 is YYNGEE. The CDR3 contains 14 residues. The CDR3 protein is CASSAGTGWTEAFF. DNA of the CDR3: TGTGCCAGCAGCGCTGGGACAGGGTGGACTGAAGCTTTCTTT.

The J gene is TRBJ2-7, the V gene TRBV28; D is perhaps TRBD1 (6 bases). This CDR3 spans 13 amino acids. From germline, CDR1 is MDHEN and CDR2 SYDVKM. Trimming pared 6 bases from V and 1 base from J, leaving 10 bases between. The CDR3 spells CASSLTGSYEQYF. The CDR3 DNA reads as TGTGCCAGCAGCCTGACAGGTTCCTACGAGCAGTACTTC.

V is TRBV28 and J is TRBJ1-2; no firm D call. The V gene lost 7 bases and the J gene lost 4 bases, with 13 bases spanning the gap. CDR1 is MDHEN and CDR2 is SYDVKM in the germline V gene. The CDR3 has 13 residues. For the CDR3, the DNA is TGTGCCAGCACCCCAGATCGGGTCTATGGCTACACCTTC. As protein: CASTPDRVYGYTF.

This clone was picked up one time. This chain uses TRBV19 with TRBJ2-1; D uncertain. This CDR3 spans 13 amino acids. Trimming pared 5 bases from V and 7 bases from J, leaving 12 bases between. Germline V gene data show CDR1 as LNHDA and CDR2 as SQIVND (reference sequence). CDR3 DNA: TGTGCCAGTAGTGACGGCGCAAGGAATGAGCAGTTCTTC. Protein sequence: CASSDGARNEQFF.

This clone appeared once. The gene calls are TRBV9 and TRBJ2-2; 10 bases are shared with TRBD2. In germline, CDR1 is SGDLS, CDR2 YYNGEE. This CDR3 is built from 16 residues. The V gene end was trimmed by 5 bases and the J gene end by 6 bases; junction bases not matched to a gene: 10. CDR3 DNA: TGTGCCAGCAGTTTTGGAGCGGGAGGGATGGCCGGGGAGCTGTTTTTT. Translation: CASSFGAGGMAGELFF.

This sequence joins TRBV7-8 and TRBJ2-1; D is ambiguous. The germline gives CDR1 SGHVS, CDR2 FQNEAQ. The CDR3 has 20 amino acids. The germline V and J ends were trimmed by 0 bases and 2 bases, with 23 bases remaining between them. The CDR3 region has the DNA TGTGCCAGCAGCTTAGCTGATGGGTTCCTAGAGTCCTCACCCTACAATGAGCAGTTCTTC. It encodes CASSLADGFLESSPYNEQFF.

This chain joins TRBV9 and TRBJ2-7; D might be TRBD1 (6 bases). The V gene's germline CDR1 is SGDLS and CDR2 YYNGEE. This CDR3 has 14 amino acids. The ends were cut back, 0 bases at V and 2 bases at J, with 9 bases in the middle. Written as DNA, the CDR3 is TGTGCCAGCAGCGTAGCCGGACAGCCCTACGAGCAGTACTTC. This codes for CASSVAGQPYEQYF.

V usage is TRBV4-1 and J usage is TRBJ2-7; possibly TRBD2 for D (6 bases). The CDR3 runs to 13 residues. Germline lookup yields CDR1 MGHRA and CDR2 YSYEKL. Trimming left V 4 bases short and J 7 bases short, with 14 bases between. DNA of the CDR3: TGCGCCAGCAGCCCCGCCTTTGGAGGGGAGCAGTACTTC. Its protein product is CASSPAFGGEQYF.

The table lists this clone with a few counts. The chain couples TRBV6-1 to TRBJ2-7; TRBD1 matches 8 bases. From germline, CDR1 is MNHNS and CDR2 SASEGT. The trim removed 6 bases at V and 0 bases at J, leaving 7 bases unmatched. The CDR3 runs 15 residues. This CDR3 reads CASRLDRASSYEQYF. The CDR3 DNA reads as TGTGCCAGCAGGCTGGACAGGGCCAGCTCCTACGAGCAGTACTTC.